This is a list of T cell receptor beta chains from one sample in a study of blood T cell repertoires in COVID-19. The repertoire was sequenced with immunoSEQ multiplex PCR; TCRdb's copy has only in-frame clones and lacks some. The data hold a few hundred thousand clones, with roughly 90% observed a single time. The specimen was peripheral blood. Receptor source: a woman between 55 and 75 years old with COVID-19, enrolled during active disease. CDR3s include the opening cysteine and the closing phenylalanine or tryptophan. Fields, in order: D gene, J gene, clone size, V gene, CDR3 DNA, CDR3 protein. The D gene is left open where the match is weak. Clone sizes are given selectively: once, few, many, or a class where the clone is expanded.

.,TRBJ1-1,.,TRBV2,TGTGCCAGCAGAGGGGGGGGAGTGAACACTGAAGCTTTCTTT,CASRGGGVNTEAFF
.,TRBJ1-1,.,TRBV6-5,TGTGCCAGCAGTTACGCGAGGAACACTGAAGCTTTCTTT,CASSYARNTEAFF
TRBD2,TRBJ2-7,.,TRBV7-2,TGTGCCAGCAGCTTAGGAGCGGGGATCTACGAGCAGTACTTC,CASSLGAGIYEQYF
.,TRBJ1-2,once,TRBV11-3,TGTGCCAGCAGCTTAGTTGGGCCCCCCTATGGCTACACCTTC,CASSLVGPPYGYTF
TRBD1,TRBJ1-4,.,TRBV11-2,TGTGCCAGCAGCTTCACAGGGGTCAGGGAAAAACTGTTTTTT,CASSFTGVREKLFF
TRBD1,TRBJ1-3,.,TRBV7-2,TGTGCCAGCAGCTTAGACCCAGGGGGCCGGAACGGCATATATTTT,CASSLDPGGRNGIYF
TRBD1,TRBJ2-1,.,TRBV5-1,TGCGCCAGCAGCCCGGGACAGACCTACAATGAGCAGTTCTTC,CASSPGQTYNEQFF
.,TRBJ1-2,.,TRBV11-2,TGTGCCAGCAGCTTGGACAGATCAGATGGCTACACCTTC,CASSLDRSDGYTF
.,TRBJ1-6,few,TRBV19,TGTGCCAGTAGTAAACCGCCATGGGGAGCTAATTCACCCCTCCACTTT,CASSKPPWGANSPLHF
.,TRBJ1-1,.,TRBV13,TGTGCCAGCAGCAAAGACTTGAACACTGAAGCTTTCTTT,CASSKDLNTEAFF
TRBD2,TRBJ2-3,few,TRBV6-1,TGTGCCAGCAGTGAAGCCCTGGGGTGGACTAGCGGGGGAGCTCGCACAGATACGCAGTATTTT,CASSEALGWTSGGARTDTQYF
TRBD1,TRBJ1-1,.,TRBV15,TGTGCCACCAGCCCCAGGACAGGGGGCGGCACTGAAGCTTTCTTT,CATSPRTGGGTEAFF
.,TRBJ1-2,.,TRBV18,TGTGCCAGCTCAGCGACCCCCAACAGAGAGTCCTATGGCTACACCTTC,CASSATPNRESYGYTF
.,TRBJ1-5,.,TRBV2,TGTGCCAGCCTCCAGGAGGGTAATCAGCCCCAGCATTTT,CASLQEGNQPQHF
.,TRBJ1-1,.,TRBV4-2,TGTGCCAGCAGCCAAGATCCCACAGGGAACACTGAAGCTTTCTTT,CASSQDPTGNTEAFF
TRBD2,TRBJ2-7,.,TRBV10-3,TGTGCCATCACGGCTGATCAAGCGGGGGTAACCGAGCAGTACTTC,CAITADQAGVTEQYF
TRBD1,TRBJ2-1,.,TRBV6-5,TGTGCCAGCAGTCCGGACAGGGGAGGCTACAATGAGCAGTTCTTC,CASSPDRGGYNEQFF
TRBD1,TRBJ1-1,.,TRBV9,TGTGCCAGCAGCGCAGGGACAGCCACTGAAGCTTTCTTT,CASSAGTATEAFF
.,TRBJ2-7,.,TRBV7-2,TGTGCCAGCAGCTTCCCATGGGCGGGCGAGCAGTACTTC,CASSFPWAGEQYF
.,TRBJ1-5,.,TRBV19,TGTGCCAGTAGTATAGAGGGGGCTCTTAGCAATCAGCCCCAGCATTTT,CASSIEGALSNQPQHF
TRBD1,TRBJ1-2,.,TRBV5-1,TGCGCCAGCAGCTCCGGGACAGGGCGAGGCTACACCTTC,CASSSGTGRGYTF
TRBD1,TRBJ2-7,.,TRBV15,TGTGCCACCAGCAGAGACTTGACAGGGGGCGGCGAGCAGTACTTC,CATSRDLTGGGEQYF
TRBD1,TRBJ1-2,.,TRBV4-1,TGCGCCAGCAGCCAAGGACAGGGAGGCGGCTACACCTTC,CASSQGQGGGYTF
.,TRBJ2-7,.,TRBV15,TGTGCCACCAGCAGAGAACCGGCCACGGGCTACGAGCAGTACTTC,CATSREPATGYEQYF
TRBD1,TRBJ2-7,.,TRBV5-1,TGCGCCAGCAGCTTGGTATCTCCCGGGACAGGGACCTACGAGCAGTACTTC,CASSLVSPGTGTYEQYF
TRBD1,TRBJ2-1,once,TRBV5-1,TGCGCCAGCAGCTCGACCGACAGGGTCTACAATGAGCAGTTCTTC,CASSSTDRVYNEQFF
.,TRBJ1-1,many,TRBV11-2,TGTGCCAGCAGCTTAGGACAACAGGAGATCGTCCCTGAAGCTTTCTTT,CASSLGQQEIVPEAFF
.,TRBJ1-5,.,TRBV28,TGTGCCAGCAGTCTACAGGGCGTTAGCAATCAGCCCCAGCATTTT,CASSLQGVSNQPQHF
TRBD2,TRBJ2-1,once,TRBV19,TGTGCCAGTAGACCCCATAGCGGGGGGCCCGCCTATGAGCAGTTCTTC,CASRPHSGGPAYEQFF
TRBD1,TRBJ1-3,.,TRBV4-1,TGCGCCAGCAGCGACGTGGGACAGGGGGCTGGAAACACCATATATTTT,CASSDVGQGAGNTIYF
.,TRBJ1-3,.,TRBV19,TGTGCCAGTACCCCCCCGCAGGGCTTCGGGAACACCATATATTTT,CASTPPQGFGNTIYF
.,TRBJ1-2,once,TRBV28,TGTGCCAGCAGCCGGGGAATAGGGCCTGCCTATGGCTACACCTTC,CASSRGIGPAYGYTF
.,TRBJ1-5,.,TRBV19,TGTGCCAGTAGTATCTCTGCGGGGTCCGGCAATCAGCCCCAGCATTTT,CASSISAGSGNQPQHF
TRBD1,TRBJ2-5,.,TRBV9,TGTGCCAGCAGCGTGTGGGGGACAGAGCAAGAGACCCAGTACTTC,CASSVWGTEQETQYF
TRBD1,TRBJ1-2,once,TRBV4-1,TGCGCCAGCAGCCAAGACCCCGGGACAGGGGGCGCAGGCTATGGCTACACCTTC,CASSQDPGTGGAGYGYTF
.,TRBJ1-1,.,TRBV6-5,TGTGCCAGCAGTTACGGTTTAGCCCTTGAAGCTTTCTTT,CASSYGLALEAFF
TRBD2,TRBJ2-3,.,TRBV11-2,TGTGCCAGCAGCTTTCCTAGCGGGGGGCCGGCCGATACGCAGTATTTT,CASSFPSGGPADTQYF
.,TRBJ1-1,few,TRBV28,TGTGCCAGCAGTTTTAGAGATTTAGCTTTCTTT,CASSFRDLAFF
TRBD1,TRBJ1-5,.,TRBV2,TGTGCCAGCAGAGGAGGGACAGGGGATAGCAATCAGCCCCAGCATTTT,CASRGGTGDSNQPQHF
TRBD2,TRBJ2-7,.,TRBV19,TGTGCCAGTAGTGGCCCGCTCGGGCGGGGGGCCCTCTACGAGCAGTACTTC,CASSGPLGRGALYEQYF
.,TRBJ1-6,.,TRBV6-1,TGTGCCAGCAGTGGCCCGGGGGAAAAAGGTTCACCCCTCCACTTT,CASSGPGEKGSPLHF
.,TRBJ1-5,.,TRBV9,TGTGCCAGCAGCCCGGGGGGTAGCAATCAGCCCCAGCATTTT,CASSPGGSNQPQHF
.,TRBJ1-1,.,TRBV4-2,TGTGCCAGCAGCCAAGTAGGACAGACTGAAGCTTTCTTT,CASSQVGQTEAFF